This T cell receptor beta chain was recorded in a study of HIV-infected patients and healthy controls. Findings of the study overall: Study cohorts differed slightly in age and sex, but this did not explain diversity differences.

This clonotype appeared many times. Antigen unknown. Around 500 ng RNA was reverse transcribed with alpha and beta constant-region primers. Alpha and beta chain libraries were made separately by chain-specific third strand synthesis with multiplexing indices. Second strand synthesis was primed from the SP2 site. Each molecule carried a 12-nucleotide identifier made of two joined random hexamers added before amplification. One entry per CDR3 protein, called by TCRdb with MiXCR from the 5' RACE reads. The sample comprises around 9,800 distinct CDR3 sequences, 7.3% of which are singletons, and around 34% rests with the top ten. The CDR3 has 14 amino acids. The germline V gene has CDR1 GTSNPN and CDR2 SVGIG (reference sequence). Trimming shortened V by 3 bases and J by 2 bases, and 14 bases separated the two germline ends. All unsorted peripheral T cells were captured because whole blood was used without fractionation.

This receptor was obtained from an adult with HIV infection. Sequences were derived from blood, sampled before antiretroviral therapy. J is TRBJ2-7 and V is TRBV30, with D perhaps being TRBD1 or TRBD2 (5 bases each). In nucleotides, the CDR3 is TGTGCCTGGAGCCACGGGACGGCACCCTACGAGCAGTACTTC. Encoded protein: CAWSHGTAPYEQYF.